This T cell receptor (beta chain) is from a study of T cell responses to AZD1222 COVID-19 vaccine (dated by TCRdb to the early 2020s). Some background on the complete study: TCR sequencing was performed for over 230 trial participants, of whom about 200 were given two doses of AZD1222 and 26 were given two doses of MenACWY control vaccine. Trial participants were enrolled by age into subgroups of 18-55, 56-69 and 70-plus years, and about 150, 27 and 61 TCR-sequenced participants, respectively, were included in these subgroups.

The paper as a whole reports these results and caveats: After two AZD1222 doses, spike-specific TCR breadth and depth were significantly higher than at day 0 and than in MenACWY recipients. The 56-69-year group was small, and its depth increase did not reach significance, likely because of low power. Conclusions about previously exposed vaccinees were limited because only 6 or 7 AZD1222 recipients were SARS-CoV-2 seropositive at baseline. Nearly half of unique spike-specific TCRs reportedly recognized epitopes outside regions mutated in the B.1.351 and B.1.1.7 variants. The whole spike protein was spanned by vaccine-associated CD4 TCRs, and dominant responses were seen in regions 160-218 and 743-854. Because no day 14 peak-response samples were available, the repertoires could be characterized only after the peak T cell response. Most participants were white British and females outnumbered males, and the authors suggested that clonal diversity may have been underestimated.

A word on this clone: Its antigen has not been determined. No base quality information exists; no much larger clone differs at one position.

Its CDR3 holds 14 amino acids, cysteine through phenylalanine. The CDR3 DNA has 42 bases and is translated from base 1. Relative to germline, V is 5 bases shorter and J is 4 bases shorter, with 11 bases between their ends. The germline V gene yields SGHTA for CDR1 and FQGNSA for CDR2. Read against the paper, the sample's time point label means: about 28 days (+/-7) after the second vaccine dose. Because spike-specific TCR depth and breadth did not differ between the two schedules, AZD1222 recipients who got a second dose at roughly 4 weeks were pooled with those who got a second dose at roughly 12 weeks. Vaccinee samples were obtained from the UK trials COV001 and COV002, which included a single-blind randomized controlled phase 2/3 trial of AZD1222 (ChAdOx1 nCoV-19) in healthy adults. For TCRbeta chain sequencing, PBMC samples were collected from trial participants at day 0 and at day 28 after the second dose.

The CDR3 regions of human TCRbeta chains were analyzed by immunosequencing. For the original study's pipeline: Repertoire TCRs were matched against a reference library of SARS-CoV-2-specific TCRs generated with the MIRA antigen-specificity platform. Breadth meant the fraction of unique TCRs that were SARS-CoV-2-associated, whereas depth meant the fraction of total T cells that were SARS-CoV-2-associated. Using the MIRA data, each spike-specific TCR was assigned both to the spike region to which the TCR was reactive and to a CD4 or CD8 class. Log10-transformed breadth and depth values were compared by one-way ANOVA with Sidak's multiple comparisons tests. The immuneACCESS repertoire file appears here via TCRdb, limited to in-frame rearrangements. These files lack a portion of the clones; in checked studies, under half of the deficit traces to unresolved V genes, and the cause of the others is not known. V and J calls and clone size are as listed in that table; D and trimming were resolved from the DNA. Present in this sample are more than 120,000 clones, over 85% of which were seen just once. Jointly, the top ten make up 1.5% to 2% of the sample.

The V gene is TRBV7-2 and the J gene is TRBJ2-2; the D gene lacks a confident call. Sequences were derived from peripheral blood, sampled 28 days after the second AZD1222 dose. This clonotype was obtained from an adult who received the AZD1222 COVID-19 vaccine. CDR3 protein: CASSLLLVTGELFF. The sequenced DNA: TGTGCCAGCAGCCTACTCTTAGTCACCGGGGAGCTGTTTTTT.